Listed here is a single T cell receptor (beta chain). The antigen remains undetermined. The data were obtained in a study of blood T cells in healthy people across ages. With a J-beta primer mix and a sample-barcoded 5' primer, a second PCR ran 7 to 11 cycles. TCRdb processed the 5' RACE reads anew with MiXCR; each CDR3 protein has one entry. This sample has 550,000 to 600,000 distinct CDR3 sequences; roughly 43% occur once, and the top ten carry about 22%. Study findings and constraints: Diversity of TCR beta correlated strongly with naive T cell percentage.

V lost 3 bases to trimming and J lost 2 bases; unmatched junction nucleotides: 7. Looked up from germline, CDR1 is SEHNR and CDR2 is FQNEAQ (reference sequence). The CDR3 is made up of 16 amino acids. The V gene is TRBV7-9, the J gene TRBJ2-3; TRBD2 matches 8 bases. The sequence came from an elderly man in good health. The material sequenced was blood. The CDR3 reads CASSFEETSDTDTQYF. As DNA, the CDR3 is TGTGCCAGCAGCTTTGAGGAGACTAGCGACACAGATACGCAGTATTTT.